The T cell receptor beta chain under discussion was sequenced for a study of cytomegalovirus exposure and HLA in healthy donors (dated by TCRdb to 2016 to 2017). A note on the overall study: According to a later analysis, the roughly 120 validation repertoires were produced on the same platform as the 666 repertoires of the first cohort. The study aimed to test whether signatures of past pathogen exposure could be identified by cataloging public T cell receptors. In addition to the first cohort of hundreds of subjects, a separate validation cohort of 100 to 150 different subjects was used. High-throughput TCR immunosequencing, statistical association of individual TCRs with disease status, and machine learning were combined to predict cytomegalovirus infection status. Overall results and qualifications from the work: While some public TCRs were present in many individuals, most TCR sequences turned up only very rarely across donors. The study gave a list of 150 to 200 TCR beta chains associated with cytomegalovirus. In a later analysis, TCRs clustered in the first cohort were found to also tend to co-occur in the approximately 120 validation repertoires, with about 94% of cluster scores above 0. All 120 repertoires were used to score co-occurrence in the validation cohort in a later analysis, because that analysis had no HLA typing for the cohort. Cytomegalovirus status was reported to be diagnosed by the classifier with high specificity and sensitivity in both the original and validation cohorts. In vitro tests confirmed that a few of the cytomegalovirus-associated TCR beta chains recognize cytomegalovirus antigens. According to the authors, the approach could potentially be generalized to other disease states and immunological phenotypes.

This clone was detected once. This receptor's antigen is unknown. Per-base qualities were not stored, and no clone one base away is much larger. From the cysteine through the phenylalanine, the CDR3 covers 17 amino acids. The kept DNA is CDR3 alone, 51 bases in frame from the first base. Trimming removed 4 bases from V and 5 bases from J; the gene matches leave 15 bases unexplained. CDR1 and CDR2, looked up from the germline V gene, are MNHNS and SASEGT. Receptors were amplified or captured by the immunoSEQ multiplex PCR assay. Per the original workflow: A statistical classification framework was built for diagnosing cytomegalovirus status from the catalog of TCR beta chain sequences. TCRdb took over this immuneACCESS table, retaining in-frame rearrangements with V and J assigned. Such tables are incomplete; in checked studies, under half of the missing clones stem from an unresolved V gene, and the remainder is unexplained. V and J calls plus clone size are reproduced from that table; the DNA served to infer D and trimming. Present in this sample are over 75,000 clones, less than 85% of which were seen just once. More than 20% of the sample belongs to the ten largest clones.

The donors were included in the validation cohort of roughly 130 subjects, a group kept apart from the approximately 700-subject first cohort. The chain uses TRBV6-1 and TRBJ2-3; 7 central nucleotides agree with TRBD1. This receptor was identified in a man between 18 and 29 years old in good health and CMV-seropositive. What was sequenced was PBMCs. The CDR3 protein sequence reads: CASSGVSSGRGLDTQYF. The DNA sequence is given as TGTGCCAGCAGTGGGGTCTCTTCTGGCAGGGGGTTAGATACGCAGTATTTT.